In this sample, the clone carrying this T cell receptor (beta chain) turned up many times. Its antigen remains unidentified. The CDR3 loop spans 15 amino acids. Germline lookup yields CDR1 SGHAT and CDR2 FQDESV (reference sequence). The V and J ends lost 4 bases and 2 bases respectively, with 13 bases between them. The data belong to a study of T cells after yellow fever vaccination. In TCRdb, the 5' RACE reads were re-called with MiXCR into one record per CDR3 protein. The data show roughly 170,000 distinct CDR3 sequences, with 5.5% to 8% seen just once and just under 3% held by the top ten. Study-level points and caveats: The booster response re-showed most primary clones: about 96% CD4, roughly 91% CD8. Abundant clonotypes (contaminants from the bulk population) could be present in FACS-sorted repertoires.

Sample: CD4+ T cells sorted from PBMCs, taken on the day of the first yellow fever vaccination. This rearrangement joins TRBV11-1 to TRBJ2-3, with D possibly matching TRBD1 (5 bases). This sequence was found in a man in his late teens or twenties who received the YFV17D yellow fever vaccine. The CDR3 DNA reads TGTGCCAGCAGCTACAGGTCTGGGCCCACAGATACGCAGTATTTT. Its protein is CASSYRSGPTDTQYF.